The 16 T cell receptor beta chains reported below all come from one sample, sequenced in a study of T cell repertoires in cytomegalovirus infection. TCRdb re-called the reads with MiXCR, one entry per CDR3 protein. Among roughly 500,000 distinct CDR3 sequences listed, 30% to 35% were seen once. No cognate antigen is known for these TCRs. Sequenced material: cultured PBMCs, taken from culture after CMV antigen stimulation. Every receptor here comes from a human donor in good health (CMV status not recorded). Some clones in this sample may be carry-over from other donors' samples.

The chain uses TRBV28 and TRBJ2-1; D uncertain. This CDR3 is built from 11 residues. V gave up 5 bases and J gave up 5 bases, with 4 bases separating them. Germline V gene data show CDR1 as MDHEN and CDR2 as SYDVKM. DNA for the CDR3: TGTGCCAGCAGTCCCGACAATGAGCAGTTCTTC. This encodes CASSPDNEQFF.

The V gene is TRBV4-3, the J gene TRBJ1-1; TRBD1 might be the D (5 bases). The ends were cut back, 1 base at V and 8 bases at J, with 11 bases in the middle. Germline V gene sequence: CDR1 LGHNA, CDR2 YSLEER. The CDR3 totals 13 residues. The DNA of the CDR3 is TGCGCCAGCAGCCAAGTAGGGACCTGGGAAGCTTTCTTT. This translates into CASSQVGTWEAFF.

This clonotype showed up many times. V is TRBV7-2 and J is TRBJ2-7; 8 nucleotides match TRBD2. V dropped 1 base and J dropped 0; count of bases not matched to a gene: 2. This CDR3 comprises 15 residues. CDR1 is SGHTA, CDR2 FQGNSA, per germline. CDR3 DNA: TGTGCCAGCAGCTTAGGGAGCGGGAGCTCCTACGAGCAGTACTTC. This codes for CASSLGSGSSYEQYF.

This rearrangement joins TRBV6-2 or TRBV6-3 to TRBJ1-1; the D gene is possibly TRBD1 (6 bases). With 4 bases removed from V and 2 bases from J, the gap between germline ends came to 14 bases. From germline, CDR1 is MNHEY and CDR2 SVGEGT. The length of the CDR3 is 15 residues. The CDR3 nucleotides read TGTGCCAGCAGTTTCCCCCCGACAGGAAACACTGAAGCTTTCTTT. This sequence encodes CASSFPPTGNTEAFF.

This clonotype occurred a few times. DNA for the CDR3: TGTGCCAGCAGCTTAGTCGGTTTAACTAGCGGGAAAGAGACCCAGTACTTC. Its translation is CASSLVGLTSGKETQYF. The rearrangement uses TRBV7-2 and TRBJ2-5; 10 bases are a match to TRBD2. The CDR3 has 17 amino acids. The germline CDR1 and CDR2 sequences are SGHTA and FQGNSA. V was clipped by 1 base and J by 3 bases; unmatched bases: 8.

The genes are TRBV7-2 and TRBJ1-2; D perhaps matches TRBD1 (5 bases). CDR3 length: 11 residues. Deletions cut 5 bases from V and 10 bases from J, with 11 bases between. CDR1 and CDR2 from the germline V gene are SGHTA and FQGNSA. CDR3: CASSPGIDYTF. DNA of the CDR3: TGTGCCAGCAGCCCAGGGATAGACTACACCTTC.

This chain joins TRBV7-9 and TRBJ2-2; the D gene could be TRBD1 or TRBD2 (6 bases each). V was clipped by 5 bases and J by 5 bases, with 15 bases between them. Germline assignment: CDR1 SEHNR and CDR2 FQNEAQ (reference sequence). The CDR3 is made up of 15 amino acids. The CDR3 spells CASSPPRGRTGELFF. The DNA of the CDR3 is TGTGCCAGCAGCCCGCCCCGGGGGCGGACCGGGGAGCTGTTTTTT.

This clonotype appeared a few times. The chain combines TRBV7-6 with TRBJ2-1, with TRBD1 as a possible D gene (5 bases). CDR1 and CDR2 (germline): SGHVS, FNYEAQ. V gave up 1 base and J gave up 8 bases, with 15 bases separating them. The CDR3 has 15 amino acids. CDR3: CASSLVQGVGDEQFF. The CDR3 region has the DNA TGTGCCAGCAGCTTAGTTCAGGGTGTGGGCGATGAGCAGTTCTTC.

The rearrangement joins TRBV11-2 to TRBJ2-5; a weak D match, TRBD1 (6 bases). Germline CDR1 SGHAT, CDR2 FQNNGV. The CDR3 runs to 15 residues. The V end was cut by 8 bases, the J end by 1 base, with 17 bases between. The CDR3 loop reads CASQISTGRQETQYF. The DNA for the CDR3 is TGTGCCAGCCAGATTTCGACAGGCCGCCAAGAGACCCAGTACTTC.

This clonotype was counted a few times. V gene TRBV11-2 combines with J gene TRBJ2-1; no reliable D call. Germline V lookup: CDR1 SGHAT, CDR2 FQNNGV. The CDR3 runs to 12 residues. V shed 6 bases and J shed 5 bases, with 8 bases lying between them. CDR3 loop: CASRLTDNEQFF. The CDR3 DNA is TGTGCCAGCAGACTGACGGACAATGAGCAGTTCTTC.

The CDR3 sequence is CSARTGGNGYGYTF. CDR3 bases: TGCAGTGCTAGGACAGGGGGCAATGGCTATGGCTACACCTTC. The chain combines TRBV20-1 with TRBJ1-2; TRBD1 matches at 10 bases. Germline V CDR1 and CDR2: DFQATT, SNEGSKA (reference sequence). The CDR3 has 14 amino acids. V trimming: 3 bases; J trimming: 4 bases; junction bases outside the gene matches: 5.

V and J are TRBV7-6 and TRBJ1-2, with D tentatively TRBD1 (5 bases). Germline loops: CDR1 SGHVS, CDR2 FNYEAQ. Trimming left V 8 bases short and J 4 bases short, with 17 bases between. This CDR3 is built from 14 residues. This CDR3 is CASQPGAGSYGYTF. The CDR3 coding sequence is TGTGCCAGCCAGCCCGGGGCGGGGAGCTATGGCTACACCTTC.

This sequence joins TRBV12-3 or TRBV12-4 and TRBJ2-3; 7 nucleotides agree with TRBD2. J gave up 2 bases and V 6 bases, and 2 bases lay outside the gene matches. The CDR3 extends over 13 amino acids. The CDR3 DNA reads TGTGCCAGCAGAGCGGGACTCACAGATACGCAGTATTTT. This codes for CASRAGLTDTQYF.

This clonotype was seen only a few times. The genes are TRBV6-8 and TRBJ2-7; D is possibly TRBD2 (5 bases). Germline V lookup: CDR1 MNHGY, CDR2 SAAAGT. The CDR3 runs to 13 residues. Trimming shortened V by 4 bases and J by 6 bases, and 13 bases separated the two germline ends. The CDR3 nucleotides read TGTGCCAGCAGTTTTGGCTTAGGAGGCGAGCAGTACGTC. Residues: CASSFGLGGEQYV.

In its sample, this clonotype was seen many times. This sequence joins TRBV7-2 and TRBJ1-1; unclear D gene. Germline CDR1 is SGHTA and CDR2 is FQGNSA. The CDR3 length is 13 residues. V lost 5 bases and J lost 0, with 7 bases in between. Here the CDR3 DNA reads TGTGCCAGCAGCCTGAGCATGAACACTGAAGCTTTCTTT. Protein sequence: CASSLSMNTEAFF.

The V and J genes are TRBV6-2 or TRBV6-3 and TRBJ2-7; D remains ambiguous. Trimming pared 4 bases from V and 4 bases from J, leaving 5 bases between. The CDR3 sequence is 11 residues long. From germline, CDR1 is MNHEY and CDR2 SVGEGT. CDR3 coding DNA: TGTGCCAGCAGTTCGTGGTACGAGCAGTACTTC. As protein: CASSSWYEQYF.